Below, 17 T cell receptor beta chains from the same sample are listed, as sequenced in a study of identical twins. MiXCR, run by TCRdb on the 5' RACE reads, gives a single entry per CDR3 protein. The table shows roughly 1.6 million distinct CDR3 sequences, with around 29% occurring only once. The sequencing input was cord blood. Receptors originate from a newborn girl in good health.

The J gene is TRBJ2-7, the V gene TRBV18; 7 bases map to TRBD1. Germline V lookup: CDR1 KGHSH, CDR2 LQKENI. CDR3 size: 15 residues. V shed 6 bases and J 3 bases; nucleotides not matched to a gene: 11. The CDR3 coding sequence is TGTGCCAGCTCGTCCCGGGACAGTCAGTACTACGAGCAGTACTTC. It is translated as CASSSRDSQYYEQYF.

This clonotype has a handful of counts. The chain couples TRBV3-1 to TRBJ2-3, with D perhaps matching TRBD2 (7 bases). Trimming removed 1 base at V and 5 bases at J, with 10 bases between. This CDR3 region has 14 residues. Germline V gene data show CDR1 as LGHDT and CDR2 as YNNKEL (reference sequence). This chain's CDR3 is CASSQVGGQDTQYF. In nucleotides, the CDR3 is TGTGCCAGCAGCCAAGTGGGGGGGCAAGATACGCAGTATTTT.

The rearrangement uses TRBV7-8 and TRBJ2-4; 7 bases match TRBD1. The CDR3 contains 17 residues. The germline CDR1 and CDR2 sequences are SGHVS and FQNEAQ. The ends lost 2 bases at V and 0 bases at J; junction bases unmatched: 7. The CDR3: CASSLLTGNTAKNIQYF. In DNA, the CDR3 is TGTGCCAGCAGCTTACTGACAGGGAATACAGCCAAAAACATTCAGTACTTC.

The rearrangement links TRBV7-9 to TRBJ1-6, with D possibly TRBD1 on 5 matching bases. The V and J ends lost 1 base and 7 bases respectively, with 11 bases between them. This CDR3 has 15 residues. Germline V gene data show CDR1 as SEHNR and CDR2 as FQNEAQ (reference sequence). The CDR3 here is CASSLESQGNSPLHF. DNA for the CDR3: TGTGCCAGCAGCTTAGAGTCCCAGGGCAATTCACCCCTCCACTTT. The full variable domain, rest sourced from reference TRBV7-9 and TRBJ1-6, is DTGVSQNPRHKITKRGQNVTFRCDPISEHNRLYWYRQTLGQGPEFLTYFQNEAQLEKSRLLSDRFSAERPKGSFSTLEIQRTEQGDSAMYLCASSLESQGNSPLHFGNGTRLTVT.

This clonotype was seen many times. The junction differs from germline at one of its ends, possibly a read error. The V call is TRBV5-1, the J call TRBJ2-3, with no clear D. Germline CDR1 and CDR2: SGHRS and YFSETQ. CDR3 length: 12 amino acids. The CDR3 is CASSLPADTQYF. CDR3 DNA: TGTGCCAGCAGCTTGCCGGCGGATACGCAGTATTTT.

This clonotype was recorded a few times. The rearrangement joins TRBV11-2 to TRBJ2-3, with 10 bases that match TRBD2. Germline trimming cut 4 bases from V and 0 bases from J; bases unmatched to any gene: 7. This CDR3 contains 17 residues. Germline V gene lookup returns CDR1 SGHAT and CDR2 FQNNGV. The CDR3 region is CASSYLSGGPSTDTQYF. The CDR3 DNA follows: TGTGCCAGCAGCTACCTTAGCGGGGGGCCGAGCACAGATACGCAGTATTTT.

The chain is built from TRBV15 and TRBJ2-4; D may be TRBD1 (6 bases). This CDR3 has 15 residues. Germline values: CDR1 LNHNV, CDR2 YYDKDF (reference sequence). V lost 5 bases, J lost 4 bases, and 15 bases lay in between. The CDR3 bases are TGTGCCACCAGCTGTTACAGGGTAGGGAAAAACATTCAGTACTTC. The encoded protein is CATSCYRVGKNIQYF.

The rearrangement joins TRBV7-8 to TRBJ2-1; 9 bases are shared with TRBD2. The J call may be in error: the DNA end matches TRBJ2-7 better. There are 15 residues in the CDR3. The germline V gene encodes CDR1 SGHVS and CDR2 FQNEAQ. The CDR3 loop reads CASSYLAGTYNEQYF. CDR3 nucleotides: TGTGCCAGCAGCTATCTAGCGGGGACCTACAATGAGCAGTACTTC.

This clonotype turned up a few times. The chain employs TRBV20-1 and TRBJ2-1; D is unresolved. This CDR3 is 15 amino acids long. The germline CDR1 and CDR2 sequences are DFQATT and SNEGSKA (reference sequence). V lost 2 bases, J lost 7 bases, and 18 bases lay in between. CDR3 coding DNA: TGCAGTGCTAGAAGACTGGCCTCCTTCGGTAATGAGCAGTTCTTC. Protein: CSARRLASFGNEQFF.

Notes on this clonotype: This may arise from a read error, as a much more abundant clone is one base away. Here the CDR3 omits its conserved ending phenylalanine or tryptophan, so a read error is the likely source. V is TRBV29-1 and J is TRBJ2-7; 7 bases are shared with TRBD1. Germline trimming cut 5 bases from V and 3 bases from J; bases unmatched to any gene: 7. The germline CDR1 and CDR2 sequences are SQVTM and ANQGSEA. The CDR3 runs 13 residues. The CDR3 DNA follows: TGCAGCGTTAGCCCCCGGGACAGCTACGAGCAGTACTAC. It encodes CSVSPRDSYEQYY.

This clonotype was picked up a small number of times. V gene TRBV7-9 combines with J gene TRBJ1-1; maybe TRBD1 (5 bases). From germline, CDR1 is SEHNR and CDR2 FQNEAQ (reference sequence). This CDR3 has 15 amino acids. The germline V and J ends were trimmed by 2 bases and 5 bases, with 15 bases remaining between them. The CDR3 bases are TGTGCCAGCAGCTTATTACTAGGGAGGGGTACTGAAGCTTTCTTT. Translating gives CASSLLLGRGTEAFF.

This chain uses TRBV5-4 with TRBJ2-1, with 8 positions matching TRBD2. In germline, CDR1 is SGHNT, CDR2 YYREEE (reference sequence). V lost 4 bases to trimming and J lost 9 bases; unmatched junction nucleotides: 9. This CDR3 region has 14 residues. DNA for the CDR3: TGTGCCAGCAGCACGGGACTAGTCATTAGTGAGCAGTTCTTC. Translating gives CASSTGLVISEQFF.

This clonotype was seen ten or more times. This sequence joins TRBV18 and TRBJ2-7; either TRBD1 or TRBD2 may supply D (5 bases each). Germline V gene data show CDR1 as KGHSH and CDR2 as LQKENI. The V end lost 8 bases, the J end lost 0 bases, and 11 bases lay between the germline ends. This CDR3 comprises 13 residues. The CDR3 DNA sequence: TGTGCCAGCAGTCCAGGGAGCTCCTACGAGCAGTACTTC. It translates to CASSPGSSYEQYF.

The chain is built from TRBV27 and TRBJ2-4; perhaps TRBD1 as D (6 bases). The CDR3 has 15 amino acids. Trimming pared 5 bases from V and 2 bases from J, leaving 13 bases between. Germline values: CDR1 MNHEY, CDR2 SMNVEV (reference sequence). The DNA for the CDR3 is TGTGCCAGCAGTCGAACAGGGTTAACCAAAAACATTCAGTACTTC. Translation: CASSRTGLTKNIQYF.

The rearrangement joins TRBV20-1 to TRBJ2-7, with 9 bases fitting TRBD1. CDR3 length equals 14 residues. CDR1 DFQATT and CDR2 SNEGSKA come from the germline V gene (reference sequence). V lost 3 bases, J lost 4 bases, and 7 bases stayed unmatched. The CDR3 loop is CSASRQGGLYEQYF. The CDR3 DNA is TGCAGTGCTAGCCGACAGGGGGGACTATACGAGCAGTACTTC.

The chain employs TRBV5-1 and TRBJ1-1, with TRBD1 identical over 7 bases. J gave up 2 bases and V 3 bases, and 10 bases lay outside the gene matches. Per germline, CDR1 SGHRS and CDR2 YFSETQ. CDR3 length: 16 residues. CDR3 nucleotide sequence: TGCGCCAGCAGCTCAGGACAGGCCATCCCCAACACTGAAGCTTTCTTT. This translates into CASSSGQAIPNTEAFF.

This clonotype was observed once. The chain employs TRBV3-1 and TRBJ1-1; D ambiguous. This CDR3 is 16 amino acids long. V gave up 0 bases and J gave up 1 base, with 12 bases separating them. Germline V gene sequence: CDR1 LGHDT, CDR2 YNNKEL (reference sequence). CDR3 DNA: TGTGCCAGCAGCCAAGATCGGAGCTATCGGAACACTGAAGCTTTCTTT. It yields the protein CASSQDRSYRNTEAFF.